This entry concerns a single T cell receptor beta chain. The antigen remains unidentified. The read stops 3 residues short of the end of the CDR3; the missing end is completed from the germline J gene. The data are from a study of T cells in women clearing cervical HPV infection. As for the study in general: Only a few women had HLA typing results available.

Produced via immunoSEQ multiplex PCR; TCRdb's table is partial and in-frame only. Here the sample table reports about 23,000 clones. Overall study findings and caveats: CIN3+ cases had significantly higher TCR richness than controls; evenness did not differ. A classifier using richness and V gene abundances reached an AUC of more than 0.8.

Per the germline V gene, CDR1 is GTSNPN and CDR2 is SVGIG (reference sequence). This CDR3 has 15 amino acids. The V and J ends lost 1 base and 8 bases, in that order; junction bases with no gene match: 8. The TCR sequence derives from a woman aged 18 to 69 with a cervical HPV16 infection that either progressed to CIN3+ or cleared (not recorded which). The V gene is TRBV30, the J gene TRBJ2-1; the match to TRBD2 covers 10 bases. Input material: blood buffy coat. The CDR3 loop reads CAWSAGLAGEYEQFF. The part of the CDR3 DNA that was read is TGTGCCTGGAGTGCGGGGCTAGCGGGGGAGTATGAG.